What follows is one T cell receptor beta chain and its context. An end of the junction does not agree with germline; a read error may underlie this. These data are taken from a study of molecular identifiers for immune sequencing clone quantification. TCRdb redid the calling of the PCR reads with MiXCR, one entry per CDR3 protein. Among 60,000 to 80,000 distinct CDR3 sequences listed, around 18% were seen once. Sequenced: naive CD8+ T cells from blood, with Jurkat cell RNA spiked in. Stated subset: FACS-sorted CD8+CD4-CCR7+CD45RA+ naive T cells. The clonotype originates from a human donor in good health. Some libraries in this study had Jurkat cell RNA spiked in.

The CDR3 DNA follows: TGTGCCAGCAGCCAAGAAGGCTCCGACAATGAGCAGTTCTTC. Translated, it gives CASSQEGSDNEQFF. This chain links TRBV3-1 with TRBJ2-1, with D hard to call. The length of the CDR3 is 14 residues. CDR1 and CDR2 from the germline V gene are LGHDT and YNNKEL (reference sequence).